This is a list of T cell receptor beta chains from one sample in a study of T cell responses to AZD1222 COVID-19 vaccine. TCRdb's table, derived via immunoSEQ multiplex PCR, lists solely in-frame clones and lacks some. The table lists approximately 150,000 clones, 92% of them singletons, with about a tenth in the top ten. Sequencing was performed on peripheral blood, taken 28 days after the second AZD1222 dose. These receptors originate from an adult who received the AZD1222 COVID-19 vaccine. Both conserved end residues are part of each CDR3. The order of the fields is J gene, D gene, V gene, clone size, CDR3 protein, CDR3 DNA. D genes are given only for firm matches. Not every row has a clone size; where given, it reads once, few, many or a size class.

>TRBJ1-4|-|TRBV28|few
CASSFTSTGYNEKLFF
TGTGCCAGCAGTTTTACTTCGACAGGTTATAATGAAAAACTGTTTTTT
>TRBJ2-5|-|TRBV15|-
CATSRGGPGETQYF
TGTGCCACCAGCAGGGGGGGACCCGGGGAGACCCAGTACTTC
>TRBJ2-3|-|TRBV12-2|-
CASRPKGAEGPFSDTQYF
TGTGCAAGTCGCCCAAAGGGGGCCGAGGGCCCATTCTCAGATACGCAGTATTTT
>TRBJ2-4|-|TRBV9|-
CASSGSLVGGRVRAKNIQYF
TGTGCCAGCAGCGGCTCCCTTGTGGGGGGCAGGGTTAGGGCCAAAAACATTCAGTACTTC
>TRBJ1-1|-|TRBV12-3/TRBV12-4|few
CASGTDTNTEAFF
TGTGCCAGCGGGACGGACACGAACACTGAAGCTTTCTTT
>TRBJ1-3|-|TRBV5-1|-
CASSVDSGNTIYF
TGCGCCAGCAGTGTGGACTCTGGAAACACCATATATTTT
>TRBJ2-7|-|TRBV6-5|-
CATGAHLYEQYF
TGTGCAACGGGGGCCCACCTTTACGAGCAGTACTTC
>TRBJ2-1|TRBD1|TRBV11-2|-
CASSTDETGGWYNEQFF
TGTGCCAGCAGCACCGACGAGACAGGGGGGTGGTACAATGAGCAGTTCTTC
>TRBJ1-1|-|TRBV14|-
CASSPTGLMNTEAFF
TGTGCCAGCAGCCCAACGGGGCTCATGAACACTGAAGCTTTCTTT
>TRBJ1-1|-|TRBV29-1|-
CSVGRNTEAFF
TGCAGCGTTGGCCGGAACACTGAAGCTTTCTTT
>TRBJ1-1|-|TRBV18|-
CASSPGTPNTEAFF
TGTGCCAGCTCACCCGGGACACCGAACACTGAAGCTTTCTTT
>TRBJ2-7|-|TRBV29-1|-
CSVEDRHGEQYF
TGCAGCGTTGAAGATCGGCATGGCGAGCAGTACTTC
>TRBJ1-2|-|TRBV19|-
CASSIGTGPGYGYTF
TGTGCCAGTAGTATAGGCACAGGGCCAGGGTATGGCTACACCTTC
>TRBJ2-5|TRBD2|TRBV6-1|few
CASSEASGSQETQYF
TGTGCCAGCAGTGAAGCTAGCGGGAGCCAAGAGACCCAGTACTTC
>TRBJ2-6|-|TRBV6-2/TRBV6-3|-
CASSAPQGRSGANVLTF
TGTGCCAGCAGTGCCCCCCAGGGGAGGTCTGGGGCCAACGTCCTGACTTTC
>TRBJ2-1|-|TRBV29-1|-
CSVDGIGAYNEQFF
TGCAGCGTTGACGGGATTGGGGCCTACAATGAGCAGTTCTTC
>TRBJ2-1|-|TRBV11-3|-
CASSFSGLPTSEQFF
TGTGCCAGCAGCTTCTCCGGTTTACCCACCAGTGAGCAGTTCTTC
>TRBJ2-2|-|TRBV24-1|-
CATSSRVNTGELFF
TGTGCCACCAGTTCGAGAGTGAACACCGGGGAGCTGTTTTTT
>TRBJ2-2|-|TRBV28|once
CASSFSPTMTGELFF
TGTGCCAGCAGTTTTTCACCGACAATGACCGGGGAGCTGTTTTTT
>TRBJ1-6|-|TRBV7-9|-
CASRPTGNNSPLHF
TGTGCCAGCAGACCGACAGGAAATAATTCACCCCTCCACTTT
>TRBJ2-2|TRBD2|TRBV12-5|-
CASGLDPQAGQVLNTGELFF
TGTGCTAGTGGTTTGGACCCACAAGCGGGGCAGGTTTTGAACACCGGGGAGCTGTTTTTT
>TRBJ1-1|-|TRBV19|-
CASSPGLNTEAFF
TGTGCCAGTAGCCCGGGACTAAACACTGAAGCTTTCTTT
>TRBJ1-4|-|TRBV4-3|-
CASRRAEAANEKLFF
TGCGCCAGCAGGCGGGCGGAGGCGGCTAATGAAAAACTGTTTTTT
>TRBJ2-7|-|TRBV5-1|-
CASRLEQVGLEQYF
TGCGCCAGCAGATTGGAGCAGGTCGGCTTAGAGCAGTACTTC